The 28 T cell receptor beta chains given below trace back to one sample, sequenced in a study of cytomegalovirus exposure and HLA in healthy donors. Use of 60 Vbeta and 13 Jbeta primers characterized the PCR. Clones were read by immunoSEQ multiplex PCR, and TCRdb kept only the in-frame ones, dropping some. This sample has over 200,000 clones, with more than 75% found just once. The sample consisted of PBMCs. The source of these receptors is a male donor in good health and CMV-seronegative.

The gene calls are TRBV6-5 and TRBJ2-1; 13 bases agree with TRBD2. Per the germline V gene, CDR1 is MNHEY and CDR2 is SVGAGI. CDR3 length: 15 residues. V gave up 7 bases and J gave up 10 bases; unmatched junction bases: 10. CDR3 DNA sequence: TGTGCCAGCACCACTCGAGGACTAGCGGGAGAGGAGCAGTTCTTC. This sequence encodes CASTTRGLAGEEQFF.

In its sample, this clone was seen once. The CDR3 nucleotides read TGTGCCATCAGTGAGTCGGAGACTCTGGCCTATGGCTACACCTTC. Residues: CAISESETLAYGYTF. The chain recombines TRBV10-3 with TRBJ1-2; D remains unclear. V lost 0 bases to trimming and J lost 4 bases, with 12 bases between them. The CDR3 runs to 15 residues. Germline-derived CDR1 and CDR2 are ENHRY and SYGVKD.

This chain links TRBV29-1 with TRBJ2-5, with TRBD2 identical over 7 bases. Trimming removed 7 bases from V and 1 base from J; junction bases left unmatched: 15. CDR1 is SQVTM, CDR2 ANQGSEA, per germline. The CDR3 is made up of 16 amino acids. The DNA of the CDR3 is TGCAGCGCTGGGACCATCAGGCGGGGGTTCCAAGAGACCCAGTACTTC. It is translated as CSAGTIRRGFQETQYF.

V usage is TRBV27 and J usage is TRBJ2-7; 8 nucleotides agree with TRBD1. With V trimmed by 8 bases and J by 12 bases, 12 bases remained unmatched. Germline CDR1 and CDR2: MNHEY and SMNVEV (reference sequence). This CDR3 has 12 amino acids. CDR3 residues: CASGGQGRWWYF. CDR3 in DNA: TGTGCCAGCGGCGGACAGGGCAGGTGGTGGTACTTC.

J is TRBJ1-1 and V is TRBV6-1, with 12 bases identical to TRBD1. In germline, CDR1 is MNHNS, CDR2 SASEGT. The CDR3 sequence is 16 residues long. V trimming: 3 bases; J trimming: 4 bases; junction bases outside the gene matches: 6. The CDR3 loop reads CASSEGQGAVGTEAFF. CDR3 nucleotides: TGTGCCAGCAGTGAGGGACAGGGGGCAGTGGGCACTGAAGCTTTCTTT.

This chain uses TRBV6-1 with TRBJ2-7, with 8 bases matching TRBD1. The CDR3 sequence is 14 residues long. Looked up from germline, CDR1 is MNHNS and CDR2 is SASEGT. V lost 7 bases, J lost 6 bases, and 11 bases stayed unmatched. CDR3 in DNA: TGTGCCAGCACCTCACTCCGAACAGGGGGCGAGCAGTACTTC. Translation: CASTSLRTGGEQYF.

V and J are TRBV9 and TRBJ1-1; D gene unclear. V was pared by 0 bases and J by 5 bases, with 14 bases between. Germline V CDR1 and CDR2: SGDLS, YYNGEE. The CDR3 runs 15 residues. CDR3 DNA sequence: TGTGCCAGCAGCGTAGGACGAGCTTTGAGGACTGAAGCTTTCTTT. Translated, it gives CASSVGRALRTEAFF.

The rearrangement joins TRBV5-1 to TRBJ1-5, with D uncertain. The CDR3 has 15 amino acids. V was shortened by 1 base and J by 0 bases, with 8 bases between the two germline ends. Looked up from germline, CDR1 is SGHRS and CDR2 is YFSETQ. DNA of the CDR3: TGCGCCAGCAGCTTGATCCCAGGTAGCAATCAGCCCCAGCATTTT. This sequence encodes CASSLIPGSNQPQHF.

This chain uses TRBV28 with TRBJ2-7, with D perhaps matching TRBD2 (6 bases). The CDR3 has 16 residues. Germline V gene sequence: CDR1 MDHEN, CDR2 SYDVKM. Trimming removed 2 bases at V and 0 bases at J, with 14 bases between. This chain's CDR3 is CASSLPRDCISYEQYF. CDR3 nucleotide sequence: TGTGCCAGCAGTTTACCCCGGGACTGTATCTCCTACGAGCAGTACTTC.

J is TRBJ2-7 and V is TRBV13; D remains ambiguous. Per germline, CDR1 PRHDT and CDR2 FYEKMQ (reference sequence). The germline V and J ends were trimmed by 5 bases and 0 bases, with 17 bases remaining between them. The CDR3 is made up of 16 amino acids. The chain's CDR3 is CASSLYSRRVSYEQYF. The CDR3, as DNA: TGTGCCAGCAGCCTATATTCCCGGAGAGTCTCCTACGAGCAGTACTTC.

The chain's CDR3 is CASSRPGTPNYGYTF. For the CDR3, the DNA is TGTGCCAGCAGTAGACCCGGGACACCGAACTATGGCTACACCTTC. This rearrangement joins TRBV6-5 to TRBJ1-2; a weak D match, TRBD1 (6 bases). V was pared by 5 bases and J by 2 bases, with 15 bases between. CDR1 and CDR2 from the germline V gene are MNHEY and SVGAGI. The CDR3 is made up of 15 amino acids.

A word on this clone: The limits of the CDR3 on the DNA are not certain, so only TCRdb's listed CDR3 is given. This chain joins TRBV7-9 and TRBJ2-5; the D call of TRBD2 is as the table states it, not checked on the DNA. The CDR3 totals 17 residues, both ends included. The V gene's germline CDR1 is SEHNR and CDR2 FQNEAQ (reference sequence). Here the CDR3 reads CSSFGAGNVGYQETQYF.

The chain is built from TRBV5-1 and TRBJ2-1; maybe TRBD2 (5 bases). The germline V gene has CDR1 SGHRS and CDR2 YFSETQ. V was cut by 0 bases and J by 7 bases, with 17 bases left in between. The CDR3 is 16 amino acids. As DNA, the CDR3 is TGCGCCAGCAGCTTGGAGCAGGTGACCCCGGGAAATGAGCAGTTCTTC. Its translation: CASSLEQVTPGNEQFF.

The CDR3 DNA follows: TGTGCCAGTAGTCTACAGGGATCCCAAGAGACCCAGTACTTC. Translation gives CASSLQGSQETQYF. The chain employs TRBV19 and TRBJ2-5; maybe TRBD1 (6 bases). Germline CDR1 LNHDA, CDR2 SQIVND (reference sequence). V lost 5 bases to trimming and J lost 1 base, with 11 bases between them. CDR3 length: 14 amino acids.

The CDR3 DNA is TGCAGCGCAATCCTCCCAGGGTACAAGGGAGAAAAACTGTTTTTT. This translates into CSAILPGYKGEKLFF. The chain is built from TRBV29-1 and TRBJ1-4; D might be TRBD1 (5 bases). Between the trimmed V and J ends, which lost 7 bases and 8 bases, there was a span of 23 bases. The CDR3 runs 15 residues. Looked up from germline, CDR1 is SQVTM and CDR2 is ANQGSEA.

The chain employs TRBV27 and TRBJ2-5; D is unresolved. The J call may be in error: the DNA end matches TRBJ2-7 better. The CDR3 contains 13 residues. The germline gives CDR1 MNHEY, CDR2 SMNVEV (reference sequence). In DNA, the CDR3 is TGTGCCAGCAGTTTGGCGGAAGGCTACGAGCAGTACTTC. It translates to CASSLAEGYEQYF.

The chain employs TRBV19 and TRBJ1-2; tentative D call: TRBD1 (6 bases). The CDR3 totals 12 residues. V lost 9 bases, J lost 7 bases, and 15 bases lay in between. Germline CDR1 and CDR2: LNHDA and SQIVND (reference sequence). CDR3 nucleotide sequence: TGTGCCAGCGTACAGGGTTTGGGTGGCTACACCTTC. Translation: CASVQGLGGYTF.

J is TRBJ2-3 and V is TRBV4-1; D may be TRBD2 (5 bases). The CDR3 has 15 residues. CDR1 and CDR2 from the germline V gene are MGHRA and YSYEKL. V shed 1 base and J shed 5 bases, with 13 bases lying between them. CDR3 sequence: CASSQASPRGDTQYF. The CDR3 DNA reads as TGCGCCAGCAGCCAAGCTAGCCCCAGAGGAGATACGCAGTATTTT.

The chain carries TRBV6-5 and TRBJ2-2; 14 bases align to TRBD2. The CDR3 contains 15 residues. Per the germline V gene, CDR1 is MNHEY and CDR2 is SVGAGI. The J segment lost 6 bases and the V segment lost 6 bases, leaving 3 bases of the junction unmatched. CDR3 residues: CASRGTSGSPGELFF. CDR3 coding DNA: TGTGCCAGCAGGGGGACTAGCGGGAGCCCCGGGGAGCTGTTTTTT.

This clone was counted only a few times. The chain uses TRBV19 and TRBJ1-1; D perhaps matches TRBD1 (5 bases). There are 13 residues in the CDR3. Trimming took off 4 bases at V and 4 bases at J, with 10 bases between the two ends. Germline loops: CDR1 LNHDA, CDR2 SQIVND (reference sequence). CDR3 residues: CASSRRGATEAFF. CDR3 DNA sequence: TGTGCCAGTAGTAGGCGGGGCGCCACTGAAGCTTTCTTT.

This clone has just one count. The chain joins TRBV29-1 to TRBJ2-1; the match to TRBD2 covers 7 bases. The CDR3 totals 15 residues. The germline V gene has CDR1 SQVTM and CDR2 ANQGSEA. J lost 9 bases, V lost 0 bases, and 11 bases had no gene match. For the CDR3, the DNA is TGCAGCGTTGAAGAACATTGGACTAGTCGCGGTGAGCAGTTCTTC. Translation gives CSVEEHWTSRGEQFF.

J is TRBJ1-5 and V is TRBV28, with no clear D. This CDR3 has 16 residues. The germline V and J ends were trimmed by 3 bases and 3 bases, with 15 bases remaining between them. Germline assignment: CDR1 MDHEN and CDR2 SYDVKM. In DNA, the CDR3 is TGTGCCAGCAGTTTGGGTGGCAGCGACCTCAATCAGCCCCAGCATTTT. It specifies CASSLGGSDLNQPQHF.

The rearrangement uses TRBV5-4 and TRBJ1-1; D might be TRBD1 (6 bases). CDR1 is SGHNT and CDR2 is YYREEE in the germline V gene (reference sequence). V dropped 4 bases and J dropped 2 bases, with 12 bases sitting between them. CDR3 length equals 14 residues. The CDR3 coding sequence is TGTGCCAGCAGCCGGGACAATTTTAACACTGAAGCTTTCTTT. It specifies CASSRDNFNTEAFF.

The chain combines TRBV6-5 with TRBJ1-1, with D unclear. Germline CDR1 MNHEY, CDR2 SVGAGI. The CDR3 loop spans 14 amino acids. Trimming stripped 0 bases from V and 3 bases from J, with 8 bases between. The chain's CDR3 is CASSYSSVDTEAFF. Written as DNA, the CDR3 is TGTGCCAGCAGTTACTCCAGTGTGGACACTGAAGCTTTCTTT.

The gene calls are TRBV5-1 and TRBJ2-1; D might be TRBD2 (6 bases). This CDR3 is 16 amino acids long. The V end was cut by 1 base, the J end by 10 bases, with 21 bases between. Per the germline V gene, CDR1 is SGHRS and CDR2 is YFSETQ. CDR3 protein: CASSLSPGTGGEEQFF. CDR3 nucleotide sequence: TGCGCCAGCAGCTTGAGCCCCGGGACGGGCGGGGAGGAGCAGTTCTTC.

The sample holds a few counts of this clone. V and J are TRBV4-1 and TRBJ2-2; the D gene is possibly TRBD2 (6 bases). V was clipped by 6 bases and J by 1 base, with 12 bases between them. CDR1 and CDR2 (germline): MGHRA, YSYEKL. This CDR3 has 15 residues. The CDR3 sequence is CASRRGTLNTGELFF. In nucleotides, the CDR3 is TGCGCCAGCAGGCGAGGGACTTTGAACACCGGGGAGCTGTTTTTT.

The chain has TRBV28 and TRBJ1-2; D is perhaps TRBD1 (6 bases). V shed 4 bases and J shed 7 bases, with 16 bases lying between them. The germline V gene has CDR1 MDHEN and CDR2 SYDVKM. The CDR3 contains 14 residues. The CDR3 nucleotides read TGTGCCAGCAGTTCCCTGACAGGTGCAGCTGGCTACACCTTC. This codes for CASSSLTGAAGYTF.

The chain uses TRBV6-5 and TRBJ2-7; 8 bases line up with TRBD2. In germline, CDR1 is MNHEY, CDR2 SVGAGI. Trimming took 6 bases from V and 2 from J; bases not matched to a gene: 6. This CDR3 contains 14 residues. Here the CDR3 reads CASSLTGGAYEQYF. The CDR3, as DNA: TGTGCCAGCAGCCTCACCGGGGGGGCCTACGAGCAGTACTTC.